The next 16 T cell receptor beta chains were all read from a single sample in a study of blood T cell repertoires in COVID-19. This table comes from immunoSEQ multiplex PCR, and its TCRdb copy is limited to in-frame clones, with some not included. The table shows 110,000 to 150,000 clones, with approximately 79% occurring only once. Sequencing was carried out using peripheral blood. These receptors were collected from a man aged 45 to 65 with active or convalescent COVID-19.

The chain recombines TRBV3-1 (or the pseudogene TRBV3-2) with TRBJ1-4, with D perhaps TRBD1 (5 bases). Trimming left V 4 bases short and J 8 bases short, with 17 bases between. The CDR3 spans 15 residues. Germline V gives CDR1 LGHDT, CDR2 YNNKEL (reference sequence). CDR3 sequence reads: CASSPPGRVNEKLFF. The CDR3 DNA sequence: TGTGCCAGCAGCCCCCCGGGCAGGGTGAACGAAAAACTGTTTTTT.

V and J are TRBV7-2 and TRBJ1-4, with TRBD1 as a possible D gene (6 bases). V lost 1 base, J lost 4 bases, and 19 bases lay in between. The germline gives CDR1 SGHTA, CDR2 FQGNSA. The CDR3 length is 18 residues. CDR3 protein: CASSLDGPPRGGNEKLFF. Here the CDR3 DNA reads TGTGCCAGCAGCTTAGACGGACCGCCTAGAGGGGGTAATGAAAAACTGTTTTTT. Complete variable domain (other parts from reference TRBV7-2 and TRBJ1-4): GAGVSQSPSNKVTEKGKDVELRCDPISGHTALYWYRQSLGQGLEFLIYFQGNSAPDKSGLPSDRFSAERTGGSVSTLTIQRTQQEDSAVYLCASSLDGPPRGGNEKLFFGSGTQLSVL.

This CDR3 reads CASSYVRFSYNEQFF. In DNA, the CDR3 is TGTGCCAGCAGTTATGTCCGGTTCTCCTACAATGAGCAGTTCTTC. The V gene is TRBV27, the J gene TRBJ2-1; D gene unclear. The germline V gene has CDR1 MNHEY and CDR2 SMNVEV (reference sequence). The V gene lost 4 bases and the J gene lost 0 bases, with 10 bases spanning the gap. This CDR3 comprises 15 residues.

The genes are TRBV7-2 and TRBJ2-1, with 7 bases aligning to TRBD2. Trimming took 8 bases from V and 4 from J; bases not matched to a gene: 20. Germline V gives CDR1 SGHTA, CDR2 FQGNSA. The CDR3 runs to 18 residues. CDR3 in DNA: TGTGCCAGCGGATTCACTAGCGCCACCCTTCGCGGGTACAATGAGCAGTTCTTC. Its translation is CASGFTSATLRGYNEQFF.

The gene calls are TRBV7-9 and TRBJ1-2, with D tentatively TRBD1 (5 bases). The germline CDR1 and CDR2 sequences are SEHNR and FQNEAQ (reference sequence). The V gene lost 9 bases and the J gene lost 6 bases, with 17 bases spanning the gap. The CDR3 consists of 13 residues. The CDR3 protein is CASWAVGGHGYTF. CDR3 sequence (DNA): TGTGCCAGTTGGGCCGTCGGGGGACATGGCTACACCTTC.

The chain joins TRBV28 to TRBJ1-5; tentatively, D is TRBD1 (5 bases). The V gene lost 4 bases and the J gene lost 2 bases, with 9 bases spanning the gap. The germline V gene has CDR1 MDHEN and CDR2 SYDVKM. This CDR3 region has 14 residues. The CDR3 protein is CASSSTDGNQPQHF. CDR3 nucleotides: TGTGCCAGCAGTTCGACAGACGGCAATCAGCCCCAGCATTTT.

This rearrangement joins TRBV21-1 to TRBJ1-6; the table's D call, TRBD1, has no DNA check behind it. TRBV21-1 is termed a pseudogene. The CDR3 is 16 residues long. The CDR3 is CASSKNMGQGRSPLHF. In DNA form, the CDR3 reads TGTGCCAGCAGCAAAAATATGGGGCAGGGGAGATCACCCCTCCACTTT.

The rearrangement joins TRBV9 to TRBJ2-5; a weak D match, TRBD2 (6 bases). CDR3 length: 15 amino acids. Germline V CDR1 and CDR2: SGDLS, YYNGEE. The V gene lost 1 base and the J gene lost 5 bases, with 15 bases spanning the gap. The CDR3 region is CASSVFSTSGETQYF. The CDR3 region has the DNA TGTGCCAGCAGCGTATTCTCCACAAGCGGGGAGACCCAGTACTTC.

V is TRBV15 and J is TRBJ1-1; D gene ambiguous. Germline-derived CDR1 and CDR2 are LNHNV and YYDKDF (reference sequence). The CDR3 has 13 residues. Between the trimmed V and J ends, which lost 1 base and 5 bases, there was a span of 8 bases. For the CDR3, the DNA is TGTGCCACCAGCAGAGTGGGGAGGACTGAAGCTTTCTTT. Its protein product is CATSRVGRTEAFF.

The J gene is TRBJ1-2, the V gene TRBV9; 10 nucleotides line up with TRBD1. Germline V gives CDR1 SGDLS, CDR2 YYNGEE. Germline trimming cut 2 bases from V and 4 bases from J; bases unmatched to any gene: 5. CDR3 size: 15 residues. CDR3 in amino acids: CASSVGTGDGYGYTF. CDR3 in DNA: TGTGCCAGCAGCGTCGGGACAGGGGACGGCTATGGCTACACCTTC.

This clone has more than one count but fewer than ten. This rearrangement joins TRBV29-1 to TRBJ1-2; 8 bases map to TRBD1. CDR3 length equals 12 residues. V lost 4 bases to trimming and J lost 7 bases; unmatched junction nucleotides: 5. Germline CDR1 reads SQVTM; CDR2 reads ANQGSEA. The CDR3 reads CSVGQGAAGYTF. Here the CDR3 DNA reads TGCAGCGTTGGGCAGGGGGCGGCTGGCTACACCTTC.

The chain has TRBV6-1 and TRBJ1-4, with a tentative D call TRBD1 (5 bases). CDR1 is MNHNS and CDR2 is SASEGT in the germline V gene. V was clipped by 2 bases and J by 3 bases, with 10 bases between them. The CDR3 spans 15 residues. This CDR3 reads CASSEMGQANEKLFF. The CDR3 DNA is TGTGCCAGCAGTGAAATGGGGCAAGCTAATGAAAAACTGTTTTTT.

In DNA, the CDR3 is TGTGCCAGCAGCTTGGTCCTGGTATCTAAGAACGACAATGAGCAGTTCTTC. It specifies CASSLVLVSKNDNEQFF. The J gene is TRBJ2-1, the V gene TRBV5-6; no clear D gene. V shed 0 bases and J shed 5 bases, with 18 bases lying between them. Germline CDR1 reads SGHDT; CDR2 reads YYEEEE. CDR3 size: 17 residues.

J is TRBJ1-1 and V is TRBV11-2; D unclear. This CDR3 comprises 13 residues. Germline loops: CDR1 SGHAT, CDR2 FQNNGV. Trimming stripped 5 bases from V and 1 base from J, with 8 bases between. The CDR3 loop reads CASSLEGNTEAFF. The DNA for the CDR3 is TGTGCCAGCAGCCTCGAGGGGAACACTGAAGCTTTCTTT. Combining the CDR3 with reference TRBV11-2 and TRBJ1-1 gives the whole variable domain EAGVAQSPRYKIIEKRQSVAFWCNPISGHATLYWYQQILGQGPKLLIQFQNNGVVDDSQLPKDRFSAERLKGVDSTLKIQPAKLEDSAVYLCASSLEGNTEAFFGQGTRLTVV.

This chain connects TRBV7-9 to TRBJ2-5, with 9 bases identical to TRBD1. Germline V lookup: CDR1 SEHNR, CDR2 FQNEAQ (reference sequence). This CDR3 is built from 14 residues. V trimming: 4 bases; J trimming: 3 bases; junction bases outside the gene matches: 3. CDR3 sequence (DNA): TGTGCCAGCAGCTCAGGGACAGGGAAAGAGACCCAGTACTTC. This codes for CASSSGTGKETQYF.

The DNA of the CDR3 is TGTGCCAGCAGTCCTCCCGGGGTAATGTATGGCTACACCTTC. Encoded protein: CASSPPGVMYGYTF. The chain joins TRBV9 to TRBJ1-2; D ambiguous. This CDR3 has 14 amino acids. Trimming removed 5 bases from V and 5 bases from J, with 16 bases in between. Germline V CDR1 and CDR2: SGDLS, YYNGEE.